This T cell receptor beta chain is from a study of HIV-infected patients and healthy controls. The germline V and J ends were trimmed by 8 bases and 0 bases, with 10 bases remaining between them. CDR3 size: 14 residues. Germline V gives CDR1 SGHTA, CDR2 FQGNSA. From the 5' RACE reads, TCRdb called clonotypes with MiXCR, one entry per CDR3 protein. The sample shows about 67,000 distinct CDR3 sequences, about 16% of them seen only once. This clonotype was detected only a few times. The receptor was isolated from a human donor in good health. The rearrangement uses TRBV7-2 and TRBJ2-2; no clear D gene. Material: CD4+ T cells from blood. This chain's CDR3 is CASSRPPNTGELFF. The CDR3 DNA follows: TGTGCCAGCTCGCGACCGCCGAACACCGGGGAGCTGTTTTTT.